This TCR beta chain came from a study of blood T cell repertoires in COVID-19. Per the original methods: Using reference gene primer amplification, nucleated cell counts were estimated. Using immunoSEQ multiplex PCR, the repertoire was profiled, and TCRdb retains in-frame clones only, with some absent. The V and J calls and the clone size are those of that table, but D and trimming were determined from the DNA. This sample yields approximately 200,000 clones, of which about 88% are seen a single time; roughly 2.8% belongs to the top ten. This clone was seen a handful of times. The CDR3 sequence is 13 residues long. The germline CDR1 and CDR2 sequences are SGHVS and FQNEAQ. V was pared by 3 bases and J by 10 bases, with 15 bases between.

The origin of this receptor is a man aged 45-65 years who had recovered from COVID-19. This chain joins TRBV7-8 and TRBJ1-1; possibly TRBD1 for D (6 bases). Sequencing was carried out using peripheral blood. The CDR3 sequence: CASSLGGPGGAFF. CDR3 nucleotides: TGTGCCAGCAGCTTGGGGGGGCCAGGTGGAGCTTTCTTT.